This T cell receptor (beta chain) was sequenced during a study of blood T cell repertoires in COVID-19. At the level of the study: T cells, B-cell-depleted T cells, or PBMCs provided the cDNA or gDNA that served as material.

Clones were sequenced by immunoSEQ multiplex PCR, and TCRdb holds only the in-frame ones, with some missing. The sample includes 350,000 to 400,000 clones, around 87% seen only once; the top ten take roughly 1%. The sequence derives from a young man who had recovered from COVID-19. Sequenced material: PBMCs or T cells enriched from blood (not recorded which).

The CDR3 is CASSLAGVYGYTF. CDR3 sequence (DNA): TGTGCCAGCAGCTTAGCAGGGGTCTATGGCTACACCTTC. The chain combines TRBV7-6 with TRBJ1-2, with D possibly TRBD1 on 5 matching bases. CDR1 and CDR2 (germline): SGHVS, FNYEAQ. The CDR3 has 13 amino acids. Trimming removed 0 bases from V and 4 bases from J, with 6 bases in between.